These 18 T cell receptor beta chains originate from one sample sequenced in a study of post-analysis software for immune sequencing data. Broader study findings: Higher frequency in patients than in controls was seen for about five TRBV segments, with TRBV5-6, TRBV5-1 and TRBV20-1 among them.

Each TCR beta cDNA library carried unique molecular identifiers. Via MiXCR, TCRdb re-called the PCR reads, giving one row per CDR3 protein. The sample includes 380,000 or so distinct CDR3 sequences, roughly 35% seen only once; the top ten take roughly an eighth. Their antigens are not known. Material for sequencing was blood. These receptors originate from a girl between 10 and 17 years old with multiple sclerosis.

This clonotype came up once. This chain links TRBV6-6 with TRBJ1-1, with 9 bases fitting TRBD1. This CDR3 has 14 residues. Losses at the gene ends were 8 bases for V and 0 bases for J; bases not matched to a gene: 4. Germline CDR1 reads MNHNY; CDR2 reads SVGAGI (reference sequence). The CDR3 DNA follows: TGTGCCAGCCGGGACAGGGTCATGAACACTGAAGCTTTCTTT. Translating gives CASRDRVMNTEAFF.

The chain combines TRBV6-5 with TRBJ2-2, with D uncertain. Trimming shortened V by 2 bases and J by 6 bases, and 10 bases separated the two germline ends. There are 14 residues in the CDR3. Germline CDR1 MNHEY, CDR2 SVGAGI. CDR3 sequence: CASSYNRQAGELFF. CDR3 coding DNA: TGTGCCAGCAGTTACAATAGGCAGGCCGGGGAGCTGTTTTTT.

In DNA, the CDR3 is TGTGCCAGCAGCTCTTACAGGGAGGGCGAGCAGTACTTC. Protein sequence: CASSSYREGEQYF. V and J are TRBV7-2 and TRBJ2-5; a weak D match, TRBD2 (7 bases). TRBJ2-7 matches the DNA end more closely, so the J call is doubtful. Germline V gene lookup returns CDR1 SGHTA and CDR2 FQGNSA. CDR3 size: 13 residues.

This chain connects TRBV7-2 to TRBJ2-7, with D perhaps matching TRBD1 (5 bases). Germline V gives CDR1 SGHTA, CDR2 FQGNSA. V gave up 6 bases and J gave up 1 base, with 19 bases separating them. This CDR3 has 16 amino acids. Here the CDR3 DNA reads TGTGCCAGCAGTTACCCGGGCCGACAGCTTTCCTACGAGCAGTACTTC. It encodes CASSYPGRQLSYEQYF.

This clonotype was counted a few times. V gene TRBV20-1 combines with J gene TRBJ2-3; 10 bases align to TRBD2. Germline CDR1 is DFQATT and CDR2 is SNEGSKA (reference sequence). V shed 0 bases and J 7 bases; nucleotides not matched to a gene: 7. The CDR3 extends over 15 amino acids. CDR3 region: CSARDTSGAHYTQYF. CDR3 bases: TGCAGTGCTAGAGATACTAGCGGGGCTCACTATACGCAGTATTTT.

The gene calls are TRBV6-2 or TRBV6-3 and TRBJ1-1; no definite D call. The CDR3 runs 12 residues. V lost 6 bases and J 2 bases, leaving 7 bases between the germline ends. Looked up from germline, CDR1 is MNHEY and CDR2 is SVGEGT. CDR3 sequence (DNA): TGTGCCAGCAGGGTTTTAAACACTGAAGCTTTCTTT. It translates to CASRVLNTEAFF.

The J gene is TRBJ1-5, the V gene TRBV3-1, with D unclear. CDR1 is LGHDT, CDR2 YNNKEL, per germline (reference sequence). The CDR3 has 14 residues. Trimming pared 1 base from V and 4 bases from J, leaving 8 bases between. CDR3 sequence reads: CASSQAGANQPQHF. The DNA of the CDR3 is TGTGCCAGCAGCCAAGCAGGAGCTAATCAGCCCCAGCATTTT.

The CDR3 sequence is CASSFEGRNEQYF. CDR3 nucleotides: TGCGCCAGCAGCTTCGAAGGGCGGAACGAGCAGTACTTC. The chain has TRBV5-1 and TRBJ2-7; D gene ambiguous. This CDR3 region has 13 residues. Germline V lookup: CDR1 SGHRS, CDR2 YFSETQ. V was trimmed by 2 bases and J by 5 bases, leaving 11 bases between them.

V and J are TRBV20-1 and TRBJ2-4, with D unresolved. The germline V gene encodes CDR1 DFQATT and CDR2 SNEGSKA (reference sequence). The length of the CDR3 is 12 residues. Trimming shortened V by 6 bases and J by 0 bases, and 6 bases separated the two germline ends. The CDR3 coding sequence is TGCAGTGCCAGATTAGCCAAAAACATTCAGTACTTC. Protein product: CSARLAKNIQYF.

This clonotype has just a few counts. This chain joins TRBV3-1 and TRBJ2-7, with TRBD1 matching over 11 bases. Germline V gives CDR1 LGHDT, CDR2 YNNKEL (reference sequence). This CDR3 region has 17 residues. The V and J ends lost 0 bases and 0 bases, in that order; junction bases with no gene match: 4. The CDR3 DNA sequence: TGTGCCAGCAGCCAAGATCTTGGGACAGGGGGCTCCTACGAGCAGTACTTC. Translation gives CASSQDLGTGGSYEQYF.

In this sample, this clonotype turned up a few times. The chain links TRBV4-1 to TRBJ2-1; 11 nucleotides line up with TRBD2. Germline CDR1 and CDR2: MGHRA and YSYEKL. This CDR3 spans 18 amino acids. The V gene end was trimmed by 1 base and the J gene end by 15 bases; junction bases not matched to a gene: 20. The CDR3 DNA reads as TGCGCCAGCAGCCAAGTACCCCGGACCGGGACTAGCGGTACGCAGCGGTTCTTC. Encoded protein: CASSQVPRTGTSGTQRFF.

The chain links TRBV4-2 to TRBJ2-2; TRBD2 aligns across 11 bases. This CDR3 spans 17 amino acids. Losses at the gene ends were 6 bases for V and 5 bases for J; bases not matched to a gene: 11. Looked up from germline, CDR1 is LGHNA and CDR2 is YNFKEQ. CDR3 in amino acids: CASSRLTLAGGTGELFF. Here the CDR3 DNA reads TGTGCCAGCAGTCGCCTAACCTTAGCGGGGGGGACCGGGGAGCTGTTTTTT.

This clonotype was seen just once. The genes are TRBV5-1 and TRBJ2-1, with D possibly being TRBD1 or TRBD2 (5 bases each). The length of the CDR3 is 16 residues. Germline assignment: CDR1 SGHRS and CDR2 YFSETQ. V was clipped by 4 bases and J by 8 bases, with 22 bases between them. CDR3 sequence: CASSPRGANLGDEQFF. As DNA, the CDR3 is TGCGCCAGCAGCCCGCGAGGGGCCAACTTGGGGGATGAGCAGTTCTTC.

This clonotype came up a few times. V is TRBV20-1 and J is TRBJ2-3, with 10 bases matching TRBD2. This CDR3 is built from 15 residues. The germline CDR1 and CDR2 sequences are DFQATT and SNEGSKA (reference sequence). V was clipped by 3 bases and J by 6 bases; unmatched bases: 9. CDR3 coding DNA: TGCAGTGCTAGGGGCAGCGGGGGGGGTCCGGATACGCAGTATTTT. Translation gives CSARGSGGGPDTQYF.

The chain joins TRBV6-5 to TRBJ1-1; 11 nucleotides match TRBD1. The germline gives CDR1 MNHEY, CDR2 SVGAGI. CDR3 length: 15 residues. J was trimmed by 4 bases and V by 6 bases; bases with no gene match: 7. CDR3 sequence reads: CASSPGTGGGTEAFF. DNA for the CDR3: TGTGCCAGCAGCCCCGGGACAGGGGGTGGCACTGAAGCTTTCTTT.

The gene calls are TRBV4-1 and TRBJ1-2; D unclear. V dropped 3 bases and J dropped 3 bases, with 11 bases sitting between them. The CDR3 loop spans 14 amino acids. From germline, CDR1 is MGHRA and CDR2 YSYEKL. The CDR3 here is CASSQVSRDYGYTF. The CDR3 DNA reads as TGCGCCAGCAGCCAGGTCTCTCGGGACTATGGCTACACCTTC.

This clonotype was counted only a few times. The gene calls are TRBV20-1 and TRBJ2-3; D is possibly TRBD2 (7 bases). The germline CDR1 and CDR2 sequences are DFQATT and SNEGSKA (reference sequence). The length of the CDR3 is 12 residues. The DNA for the CDR3 is TGCACTGTACGGGGGGCGGGGGATACGCAGTATTTT. Amino acid sequence: CTVRGAGDTQYF.

In the case of this clonotype: One end of the junction is discordant with germline, which a read error may explain. This chain joins TRBV4-1 and TRBJ1-5; 7 nucleotides line up with TRBD1. Looked up from germline, CDR1 is MGHRA and CDR2 is YSYEKL. There are 17 residues in the CDR3. The CDR3 bases are TGCGCCAGCAGCCAGCCGAGGGACAGAGTTAGCAATCAGCCCCGGCATTTT. Protein: CASSQPRDRVSNQPRHF.